This T cell receptor (beta chain) was captured in a study of blood T cell repertoires in COVID-19. Measured with immunoSEQ multiplex PCR; TCRdb has only the in-frame clones, and not every one. The sample lists approximately 300,000 clones; about nine tenths were seen once. The germline V gene encodes CDR1 MDHEN and CDR2 SYDVKM. CDR3 size: 14 residues. The germline V and J ends were trimmed by 6 bases and 0 bases, with 9 bases remaining between them. The sequence derives from a woman in her 30s with COVID-19, enrolled during active disease. V usage is TRBV28 and J usage is TRBJ1-5; perhaps TRBD1 as D (5 bases). The sequenced sample was peripheral blood. Here the CDR3 reads CASSMGGSNQPQHF. The CDR3 DNA reads as TGTGCCAGCAGCATGGGGGGTAGCAATCAGCCCCAGCATTTT.